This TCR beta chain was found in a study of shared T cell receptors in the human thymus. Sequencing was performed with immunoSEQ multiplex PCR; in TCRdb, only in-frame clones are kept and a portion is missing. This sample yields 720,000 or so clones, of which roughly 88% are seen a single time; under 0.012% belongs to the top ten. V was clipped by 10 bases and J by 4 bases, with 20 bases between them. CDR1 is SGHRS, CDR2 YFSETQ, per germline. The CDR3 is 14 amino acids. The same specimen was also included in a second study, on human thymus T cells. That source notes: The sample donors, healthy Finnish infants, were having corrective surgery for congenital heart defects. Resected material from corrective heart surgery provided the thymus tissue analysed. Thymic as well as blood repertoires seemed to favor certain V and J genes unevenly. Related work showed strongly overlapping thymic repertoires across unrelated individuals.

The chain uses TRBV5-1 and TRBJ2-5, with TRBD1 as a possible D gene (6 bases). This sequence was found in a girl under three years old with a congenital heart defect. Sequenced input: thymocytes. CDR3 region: CASRISGETETQYF. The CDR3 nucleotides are TGCGCCTCGCGGATCTCAGGGGAAACAGAGACCCAGTACTTC.